The 30 T cell receptor beta chains below all came from one sample that was sequenced in a study of blood T cell repertoires in COVID-19 (dated by TCRdb to the early 2020s). Library creation used the immunoSEQ multiplex PCR assay. Here the immuneACCESS table is served through TCRdb, limited to in-frame sequences with V and J called. Missing clones are a known gap in these copies; in checked studies unresolved V genes cover under half, and the rest lacks a known reason. A total of some 150,000 clones appear in this sample, about four fifths of them only once. 2.2% of the sample goes to the ten largest clones. The sample consisted of peripheral blood. The receptors shown here come from a man between 65 and 80 years old with acute or convalescent COVID-19.

This chain joins TRBV10-1 and TRBJ2-1; D gene ambiguous. Germline V gives CDR1 WNHNN, CDR2 SYGVQD (reference sequence). This CDR3 spans 12 amino acids. Between the trimmed V and J ends, which lost 2 bases and 5 bases, there was a span of 4 bases. As DNA, the CDR3 is TGCGCCAGCAGTGAGCCTGACAATGAGCAGTTCTTC. Translated, it gives CASSEPDNEQFF.

This clone was seen more than once but under ten times. This chain uses TRBV24-1 with TRBJ2-2; 11 nucleotides match TRBD2. The V gene's germline CDR1 is KGHDR and CDR2 SFDVKD. The ends lost 7 bases at V and 5 bases at J; junction bases unmatched: 11. The CDR3 totals 17 residues. DNA for the CDR3: TGTGCCACCAGCGCCCCCACTAGCGGGAGACGGACCGGGGAGCTGTTTTTT. Translating it yields CATSAPTSGRRTGELFF.

The rearrangement links TRBV2 to TRBJ1-2; 11 bases agree with TRBD1. J lost 3 bases, V lost 6 bases, and 3 bases had no gene match. This CDR3 contains 14 residues. Germline V gene data show CDR1 as SNHLY and CDR2 as FYNNEI. CDR3 in amino acids: CASSGQGAHYGYTF. DNA for the CDR3: TGTGCCAGCAGCGGACAGGGGGCCCACTATGGCTACACCTTC.

Only one count was recorded for this clone. This chain links TRBV10-3 with TRBJ2-3; 7 bases are shared with TRBD2. The germline gives CDR1 ENHRY, CDR2 SYGVKD. The CDR3 loop spans 13 amino acids. J gave up 0 bases and V 10 bases, and 4 bases lay outside the gene matches. DNA of the CDR3: TGTGCCACAGCGGGGTCTAGCACAGATACGCAGTATTTT. Amino acids: CATAGSSTDTQYF.

V and J are TRBV21-1 and TRBJ1-1. TRBV21-1 is a known pseudogene. The CDR3 covers 15 residues. The CDR3 region is CASSKGLGSRTEAFF. The CDR3 coding sequence is TGTGCCAGCAGCAAAGGATTAGGGAGTCGAACTGAAGCTTTCTTT.

As DNA, the CDR3 is TGTGCCAGCAGCTTAGGCGGAAACAGGGGGGCTAATGAAAAACTGTTTTTT. Encoded protein: CASSLGGNRGANEKLFF. This chain uses TRBV7-2 with TRBJ1-4; 8 nucleotides match TRBD1. The V gene's germline CDR1 is SGHTA and CDR2 FQGNSA. The CDR3 is 17 residues long. Germline trimming cut 1 base from V and 3 bases from J; bases unmatched to any gene: 7.

The chain recombines TRBV29-1 with TRBJ2-5; 14 nucleotides align to TRBD2. Germline CDR1 reads SQVTM; CDR2 reads ANQGSEA. Trimming removed 6 bases from V and 4 bases from J; junction bases left unmatched: 7. This CDR3 comprises 15 residues. The chain's CDR3 is CSVTPGTSGRETQYF. CDR3 in DNA: TGCAGCGTAACCCCTGGGACTAGCGGGAGAGAGACCCAGTACTTC.

The chain uses TRBV7-9 and TRBJ1-4; perhaps TRBD1 as D (5 bases). Trimming left V 2 bases short and J 3 bases short, with 10 bases between. The CDR3 contains 15 residues. CDR1 is SEHNR, CDR2 FQNEAQ, per germline (reference sequence). This CDR3 reads CASSLRDLSNEKLFF. CDR3 DNA: TGTGCCAGCAGCTTAAGGGACTTATCTAATGAAAAACTGTTTTTT. The whole variable domain, filled in from reference TRBV7-9 and TRBJ1-4, reads DTGVSQNPRHKITKRGQNVTFRCDPISEHNRLYWYRQTLGQGPEFLTYFQNEAQLEKSRLLSDRFSAERPKGSFSTLEIQRTEQGDSAMYLCASSLRDLSNEKLFFGSGTQLSVL.

The sample holds a few counts of this clone. The chain carries TRBV5-1 and TRBJ1-3; 8 bases fit TRBD1. The germline V gene has CDR1 SGHRS and CDR2 YFSETQ. V dropped 4 bases and J dropped 0; count of bases not matched to a gene: 12. This CDR3 region has 18 residues. The chain's CDR3 is CASSPAGQGAISGNTIYF. CDR3 sequence (DNA): TGCGCCAGCAGCCCCGCGGGGCAGGGGGCGATCTCTGGAAACACCATATATTTT.

In its sample, this clone was seen many times. The V and J genes are TRBV7-2 and TRBJ2-7; tentatively, D is TRBD2 (7 bases). Germline V gene lookup returns CDR1 SGHTA and CDR2 FQGNSA. This CDR3 contains 15 residues. Trimming removed 1 base at V and 4 bases at J, with 14 bases between. CDR3 nucleotides: TGTGCCAGCAGCTTAGTGAGCGGGACAATGTACGAGCAGTACTTC. It encodes CASSLVSGTMYEQYF.

The chain uses TRBV3-1 (or the pseudogene TRBV3-2) and TRBJ1-5, with unresolved D. The CDR3 has 13 amino acids. Germline V lookup: CDR1 LGHDT, CDR2 YNNKEL (reference sequence). V dropped 0 bases and J dropped 16 bases, with 16 bases sitting between them. The CDR3 region is CASSQEIGQVPHF. The CDR3 DNA is TGTGCCAGCAGCCAAGAGATCGGCCAGGTCCCTCATTTT.

This rearrangement joins TRBV16 to TRBJ2-5, with D unresolved. Trimming left V 1 base short and J 5 bases short, with 5 bases between. Looked up from germline, CDR1 is KGHSY and CDR2 is FQNENV. The CDR3 contains 12 residues. In DNA, the CDR3 is TGTGCCAGCAGCCAATTCAGTGAGACCCAGTACTTC. It codes for CASSQFSETQYF.

Comment on this clone: This same CDR3 is encoded by further DNA sequences in the sample. The V call is TRBV9, the J call TRBJ1-1; D not resolved. The V gene's germline CDR1 is SGDLS and CDR2 YYNGEE. CDR3 size: 13 residues. Trimming shortened V by 0 bases and J by 1 base, and 4 bases separated the two germline ends. CDR3 in amino acids: CASSVAGNTEAFF. DNA for the CDR3: TGTGCCAGCAGCGTAGCGGGGAACACTGAAGCTTTCTTT.

The J gene is TRBJ2-1, the V gene TRBV7-2; maybe TRBD2 (6 bases). The CDR3 runs to 15 residues. V was pared by 5 bases and J by 8 bases, with 19 bases between. The germline CDR1 and CDR2 sequences are SGHTA and FQGNSA. Here the CDR3 DNA reads TGTGCCAGCAGCCTCATAGGGACTCCTGGCGATGAGCAGTTCTTC. Residues: CASSLIGTPGDEQFF.

V is TRBV28 and J is TRBJ1-5; TRBD1 aligns across 11 bases. CDR3 length equals 15 residues. The V gene's germline CDR1 is MDHEN and CDR2 SYDVKM. The trim removed 6 bases at V and 9 bases at J, leaving 10 bases unmatched. The CDR3 nucleotides read TGTGCCAGCAGGTCCGGGACAGGGGGTCTCGGGCCCCAGCATTTT. Translating gives CASRSGTGGLGPQHF. The entire variable domain, with the rest obtained from reference TRBV28 and TRBJ1-5, is as follows: DVKVTQSSRYLVKRTGEKVFLECVQDMDHENMFWYRQDPGLGLRLIYFSYDVKMKEKGDIPEGYSVSREKKERFSLILESASTNQTSMYLCASRSGTGGLGPQHFGDGTRLSIL.

This rearrangement joins TRBV28 to TRBJ2-3; perhaps TRBD2 as D (6 bases). The CDR3 totals 15 residues. The V end lost 2 bases, the J end lost 3 bases, and 12 bases lay between the germline ends. Germline V gives CDR1 MDHEN, CDR2 SYDVKM. The CDR3 coding sequence is TGTGCCAGCAGTTTAAGTGCCGCGGGGACAGATACGCAGTATTTT. Protein product: CASSLSAAGTDTQYF.

Written as DNA, the CDR3 is TGTGCCAGCAGTGCACTGGCGGGGCTGATTAGGCATGAGCAGTTCTTC. Amino acid sequence: CASSALAGLIRHEQFF. This sequence joins TRBV28 and TRBJ2-1; weak D call: TRBD2 (6 bases). The CDR3 length is 16 residues. Germline CDR1 is MDHEN and CDR2 is SYDVKM. Trimming pared 5 bases from V and 8 bases from J, leaving 22 bases between.

This chain links TRBV24-1 with TRBJ2-4; 14 bases line up with TRBD2. J was trimmed by 6 bases and V by 3 bases; bases with no gene match: 6. The CDR3 extends over 17 amino acids. CDR1 is KGHDR and CDR2 is SFDVKD in the germline V gene. This CDR3 reads CATSDGTSGSSGNIQYF. DNA of the CDR3: TGTGCCACCAGTGATGGGACTAGCGGGAGTTCGGGAAACATTCAGTACTTC.

J is TRBJ2-5 and V is TRBV25-1, with a weak D call TRBD1 (5 bases). The germline V gene has CDR1 MGHDK and CDR2 SYGVNS. Trimming took 5 bases from V and 4 from J, leaving 14 bases between them. The CDR3 has 14 residues. Here the CDR3 DNA reads TGTGCCAGCAGTCCTCCCAGGGCCCCAGAGACCCAGTACTTC. Protein: CASSPPRAPETQYF.

The chain uses TRBV5-4 and TRBJ2-7; no clear D. The germline V gene has CDR1 SGHNT and CDR2 YYREEE (reference sequence). The CDR3 is made up of 15 amino acids. The germline V and J ends were trimmed by 0 bases and 2 bases, with 12 bases remaining between them. The CDR3 region has the DNA TGTGCCAGCAGCTTGGGGGCTCTCGGCGCCTACGAGCAGTACTTC. Protein sequence: CASSLGALGAYEQYF.

The chain joins TRBV29-1 to TRBJ2-1, with 9 positions matching TRBD2. The V gene's germline CDR1 is SQVTM and CDR2 ANQGSEA. The CDR3 contains 15 residues. The trim removed 2 bases at V and 6 bases at J, leaving 8 bases unmatched. The CDR3: CSVETSSGKLNEQFF. The DNA for the CDR3 is TGCAGCGTTGAAACGTCTAGCGGGAAGCTCAATGAGCAGTTCTTC.

The chain is built from TRBV7-2 and TRBJ1-1, with 8 bases that match TRBD1. Germline values: CDR1 SGHTA, CDR2 FQGNSA. J gave up 2 bases and V 4 bases, and 3 bases lay outside the gene matches. The CDR3 is 14 amino acids. DNA for the CDR3: TGTGCCAGCAGCTCTCAGGGGGCAAACACTGAAGCTTTCTTT. Amino acids: CASSSQGANTEAFF.

This chain joins TRBV28 and TRBJ1-6; 8 positions match TRBD1. Germline CDR1 MDHEN, CDR2 SYDVKM. The CDR3 is made up of 16 amino acids. Germline trimming cut 3 bases from V and 8 bases from J; bases unmatched to any gene: 9. CDR3 in amino acids: CASSFRGRGVDSPLHF. The CDR3 nucleotides are TGTGCCAGCAGTTTCAGGGGGCGGGGTGTTGATTCACCCCTCCACTTT.

The rearrangement uses TRBV7-9 and TRBJ1-1; tentative D call: TRBD1 (5 bases). Trimming shortened V by 2 bases and J by 1 base, and 8 bases separated the two germline ends. CDR1 and CDR2 (germline): SEHNR, FQNEAQ (reference sequence). CDR3 length equals 14 residues. CDR3 protein: CASSLSQGNTEAFF. The CDR3 DNA reads as TGTGCCAGCAGCTTATCTCAGGGGAACACTGAAGCTTTCTTT.

This sequence joins TRBV2 and TRBJ1-5, with TRBD1 matching over 7 bases. The junction had 15 bases not matched to a gene; V was cut back by 7 bases and J by 3 bases. This CDR3 contains 17 residues. Per germline, CDR1 SNHLY and CDR2 FYNNEI. The CDR3 protein is CASNEQGGNWYNQPQHF. The CDR3 coding sequence is TGTGCCAGCAACGAGCAGGGGGGTAACTGGTACAATCAGCCCCAGCATTTT.

In DNA, the CDR3 is TGTGCCAGCAGCCACGAGGGTACCGGGGAGCTGTTTTTT. This sequence encodes CASSHEGTGELFF. The chain recombines TRBV3-1 (or the pseudogene TRBV3-2) with TRBJ2-2; D is perhaps TRBD2 (5 bases). Per the germline V gene, CDR1 is LGHDT and CDR2 is YNNKEL (reference sequence). The CDR3 consists of 13 residues. V was cut by 3 bases and J by 5 bases, with 7 bases left in between.

The V call is TRBV6-6, the J call TRBJ1-1; 8 bases line up with TRBD1. Germline V gene lookup returns CDR1 MNHNY and CDR2 SVGAGI (reference sequence). The CDR3 sequence is 14 residues long. The trim removed 7 bases at V and 1 base at J, leaving 5 bases unmatched. Here the CDR3 reads CASTVGTGNTEAFF. The CDR3 DNA is TGTGCCAGCACCGTCGGGACAGGGAACACTGAAGCTTTCTTT.

In the case of this clone: Additional DNA sequences in this sample encode the identical CDR3. V gene TRBV28 combines with J gene TRBJ1-6; 7 bases are shared with TRBD1. Trimming took 6 bases from V and 6 from J; bases not matched to a gene: 5. Per germline, CDR1 MDHEN and CDR2 SYDVKM. The CDR3 has 14 residues. The chain's CDR3 is CASRKQGGNSPLHF. In DNA form, the CDR3 reads TGTGCCAGCAGGAAGCAGGGGGGTAATTCACCCCTCCACTTT.

Written as DNA, the CDR3 is TGTGCCAGCAGTTTAAGGGACAGGGATAATCAGCCCCAGCATTTT. The encoded protein is CASSLRDRDNQPQHF. The V and J genes are TRBV28 and TRBJ1-5; 9 bases fit TRBD1. The V gene end was trimmed by 2 bases and the J gene end by 4 bases; junction bases not matched to a gene: 3. CDR1 is MDHEN and CDR2 is SYDVKM in the germline V gene. The CDR3 totals 15 residues.

The chain links TRBV18 to TRBJ2-5; 8 nucleotides match TRBD1. Germline loops: CDR1 KGHSH, CDR2 LQKENI. Trimming removed 1 base from V and 5 bases from J; junction bases left unmatched: 3. The CDR3 sequence is 14 residues long. The CDR3 loop is CASSPRTGLETQYF. The CDR3 DNA reads TGTGCCAGCTCACCACGGACAGGGCTCGAGACCCAGTACTTC. Full variable domain (rest looked up from reference TRBV18 and TRBJ2-5): NAGVMQNPRHLVRRRGQEARLRCSPMKGHSHVYWYRQLPEEGLKFMVYLQKENIIDESGMPKERFSAEFPKEGPSILRIQQVVRGDSAAYFCASSPRTGLETQYFGPGTRLLVL.